The present T cell receptor (beta chain) was sequenced within a study of T cells after somatic rescue of genetic block. Clones were read by immunoSEQ multiplex PCR, and TCRdb kept only the in-frame ones, dropping some. The sample has approximately 14,000 clones, 65% to 75% seen once. Germline V gene data show CDR1 as LNHDA and CDR2 as SQIVND (reference sequence). V lost 1 base to trimming and J lost 3 bases; unmatched junction nucleotides: 3. The length of the CDR3 is 15 residues. The sequenced sample was peripheral blood mononuclear cells (PBMCs). The clonotype was recovered from a young man. This chain uses TRBV19 with TRBJ2-7, with 10 positions matching TRBD2. In nucleotides, the CDR3 is TGTGCCAGTAGTATAGGCCCTAGCGGGGGCTACGAGCAGTACTTC. Its protein is CASSIGPSGGYEQYF.